This TCR beta chain appears in the sequencing data of a study of T-cell memory formation after mild COVID-19. Trimming cost V 2 bases and J 10 bases; bases outside gene matches: 6. The CDR3 has 14 residues. Each CDR3 protein is one row after TCRdb ran MiXCR on the 5' RACE reads. Among roughly 400,000 distinct CDR3 sequences listed, approximately 15% were seen once. The TCR originated in a man aged 18 to 35 who had mild COVID-19 (a few samples of this study predate the infection). Cell type and time point are not known. The sample was PBMCs or a T cell subset sorted from them (not recorded which). This chain joins TRBV12-3 or TRBV12-4 and TRBJ2-3, with 10 positions matching TRBD2. The CDR3 DNA sequence: TGTGCCAGCAGTTTATGGCTAGCGGGGGAGTCGCAGTATTTT. Encoded protein: CASSLWLAGESQYF.